The 23 T cell receptor beta chains presented below share a single source sample, sequenced in a study of T cell responses to AZD1222 COVID-19 vaccine. TCRdb's table, derived via immunoSEQ multiplex PCR, lists solely in-frame clones and lacks some. The data contain 110,000 to 150,000 clones, about 93% of them seen just once; the ten biggest clones take up under 6.5%. Here the sequenced sample was peripheral blood, taken on day 0 of AZD1222 vaccination. The source is an adult in good health.

A word on this clone: Germline is not matched at one junction end, which may reflect a read error. The chain uses TRBV7-7 and TRBJ2-1; D remains ambiguous. Per germline, CDR1 SSHAT and CDR2 FNYEAQ (reference sequence). The CDR3 is made up of 13 amino acids. CDR3 sequence: CASSMGFNNEQFF. In nucleotides, the CDR3 is TGTGCTAGCAGCATGGGTTTTAACAATGAGCAGTTCTTC.

Here the CDR3 reads CASSHRQVESNQPQHF. The CDR3 DNA sequence: TGTGCCAGCAGCCACCGACAGGTAGAGTCCAATCAGCCCCAGCATTTT. This chain joins TRBV3-1 (or the pseudogene TRBV3-2) and TRBJ1-5; TRBD1 might be the D (6 bases). CDR3 length: 16 residues. Germline CDR1 LGHDT, CDR2 YNNKEL (reference sequence). V lost 3 bases and J lost 3, with 15 bases in between.

This sequence joins TRBV19 and TRBJ2-7; 9 bases map to TRBD2. V lost 5 bases to trimming and J lost 0 bases; unmatched junction nucleotides: 5. This CDR3 contains 15 residues. Germline assignment: CDR1 LNHDA and CDR2 SQIVND (reference sequence). The CDR3 loop reads CASSPVAGDSYEQYF. The CDR3 nucleotides read TGTGCCAGTAGTCCGGTAGCGGGAGACTCCTACGAGCAGTACTTC.

This sequence joins TRBV9 and TRBJ2-2; 8 bases are shared with TRBD1. Losses at the gene ends were 4 bases for V and 6 bases for J; bases not matched to a gene: 8. The CDR3 extends over 15 amino acids. The germline CDR1 and CDR2 sequences are SGDLS and YYNGEE. CDR3 sequence (DNA): TGTGCCAGCAGCCCGACAGGGGCGATACCCGGGGAGCTGTTTTTT. Amino acids: CASSPTGAIPGELFF.

This chain uses TRBV7-2 with TRBJ2-7, with 9 bases that match TRBD2. Germline assignment: CDR1 SGHTA and CDR2 FQGNSA. Trimming removed 5 bases from V and 1 base from J; junction bases left unmatched: 6. CDR3 length: 15 amino acids. In DNA form, the CDR3 reads TGTGCCAGCAGCCCTCGACTAGCGGTATCCTACGAGCAGTACTTC. Amino acid sequence: CASSPRLAVSYEQYF.

The V call is TRBV4-1, the J call TRBJ2-1; no firm D call. Trimming removed 0 bases at V and 1 base at J, with 10 bases between. The CDR3 length is 16 residues. Per the germline V gene, CDR1 is MGHRA and CDR2 is YSYEKL. The chain's CDR3 is CASSQEPWISYNEQFF. The CDR3, as DNA: TGCGCCAGCAGCCAAGAACCGTGGATATCCTACAATGAGCAGTTCTTC.

The gene calls are TRBV12-5 and TRBJ2-1; possible D gene TRBD1, 5 bases. V was trimmed by 9 bases and J by 8 bases, leaving 20 bases between them. CDR3 length: 14 amino acids. CDR1 and CDR2 from the germline V gene are LGHNT and FRNRAP. CDR3 amino acids: CASKLSTQVYEQFF. CDR3 nucleotide sequence: TGTGCTAGCAAACTGTCGACACAGGTCTATGAGCAGTTCTTC.

DNA of the CDR3: TGTGCCAGCAGTCTTAGCGGGAACTCCTACAATGAGCAGTTCTTC. Translated, it gives CASSLSGNSYNEQFF. J is TRBJ2-1 and V is TRBV2, with 8 bases that match TRBD2. Losses at the gene ends were 5 bases for V and 0 bases for J; bases not matched to a gene: 3. The CDR3 is 15 residues long. The germline CDR1 and CDR2 sequences are SNHLY and FYNNEI.

The chain combines TRBV5-1 with TRBJ2-1; the D gene is possibly TRBD2 (5 bases). This CDR3 comprises 14 residues. CDR1 SGHRS and CDR2 YFSETQ come from the germline V gene. With 2 bases removed from V and 8 bases from J, the gap between germline ends came to 14 bases. This chain's CDR3 is CASSLELHGDEQFF. DNA for the CDR3: TGCGCCAGCAGCTTAGAACTACACGGGGATGAGCAGTTCTTC. Full variable domain (remainder filled in from reference TRBV5-1 and TRBJ2-1): KAGVTQTPRYLIKTRGQQVTLSCSPISGHRSVSWYQQTPGQGLQFLFEYFSETQRNKGNFPGRFSGRQFSNSRSEMNVSTLELGDSALYLCASSLELHGDEQFFGPGTRLTVL.

J is TRBJ1-1 and V is TRBV30; maybe TRBD1 (6 bases). The V and J ends lost 2 bases and 11 bases respectively, with 15 bases between them. Per the germline V gene, CDR1 is GTSNPN and CDR2 is SVGIG (reference sequence). CDR3 size: 12 residues. In DNA, the CDR3 is TGTGCCTGGAGTAGAGAGGGACAAGGGGCTTTCTTT. Its translation: CAWSREGQGAFF.

The V call is TRBV7-9, the J call TRBJ2-2, with D uncertain. Trimming pared 5 bases from V and 2 bases from J, leaving 3 bases between. The CDR3 runs 12 residues. Germline assignment: CDR1 SEHNR and CDR2 FQNEAQ (reference sequence). The CDR3 here is CASSPNTGELFF. CDR3 DNA: TGTGCCAGCAGCCCCAACACCGGGGAGCTGTTTTTT.

The chain combines TRBV2 with TRBJ1-2; D remains unclear. From germline, CDR1 is SNHLY and CDR2 FYNNEI. The V end lost 2 bases, the J end lost 6 bases, and 10 bases lay between the germline ends. There are 13 residues in the CDR3. CDR3 bases: TGTGCCAGCAGTGAATCGGGGATTAATGGCTACACCTTC. This encodes CASSESGINGYTF.

The CDR3 bases are TGTGCCACCAGTGAAACTCCCCCAGGGGGGACGGATGGCTACACCTTC. Encoded protein: CATSETPPGGTDGYTF. V and J are TRBV24-1 and TRBJ1-2; TRBD1 matches 7 bases. V trimming: 4 bases; J trimming: 6 bases; junction bases outside the gene matches: 13. The germline V gene encodes CDR1 KGHDR and CDR2 SFDVKD. The CDR3 totals 16 residues.

J is TRBJ1-3 and V is TRBV18; D unclear. CDR1 KGHSH and CDR2 LQKENI come from the germline V gene. Trimming pared 5 bases from V and 1 base from J, leaving 12 bases between. The CDR3 is 15 residues long. The CDR3: CASSDQASSGNTIYF. The DNA of the CDR3 is TGTGCCAGCTCAGATCAGGCTTCATCTGGAAACACCATATATTTT.

The chain has TRBV27 and TRBJ2-3, with 8 bases aligning to TRBD1. The CDR3 consists of 14 residues. Losses at the gene ends were 5 bases for V and 2 bases for J; bases not matched to a gene: 3. Germline loops: CDR1 MNHEY, CDR2 SMNVEV (reference sequence). The CDR3 protein is CASSPGGSTDTQYF. The CDR3 nucleotides read TGTGCCAGCAGTCCAGGGGGCTCCACAGATACGCAGTATTTT.

The chain is built from TRBV28 and TRBJ2-3, with D perhaps TRBD2 (6 bases). Looked up from germline, CDR1 is MDHEN and CDR2 is SYDVKM. Trimming took 3 bases from V and 7 from J, leaving 8 bases between them. CDR3 length: 12 amino acids. CDR3 sequence: CASSFSGNTQYF. The CDR3 DNA reads TGTGCCAGCAGTTTTAGCGGAAATACGCAGTATTTT.

The chain couples TRBV6-5 to TRBJ1-2, with 10 positions matching TRBD1. Germline CDR1 MNHEY, CDR2 SVGAGI. Trimming cost V 5 bases and J 5 bases; bases outside gene matches: 8. This CDR3 has 15 amino acids. CDR3 in DNA: TGTGCCAGCAGTACGACAGGGGGCGCAGGGTATGGCTACACCTTC. Translation: CASSTTGGAGYGYTF.

The chain is built from TRBV7-9 and TRBJ1-1; D is undetermined. This CDR3 is 14 amino acids long. V was trimmed by 3 bases and J by 4 bases, leaving 12 bases between them. CDR1 is SEHNR, CDR2 FQNEAQ, per germline (reference sequence). CDR3 DNA: TGTGCCAGCAGCTTTGCCATGGATTCCACTGAAGCTTTCTTT. It encodes CASSFAMDSTEAFF.

The chain carries TRBV5-1 and TRBJ2-1; TRBD2 matches at 13 bases. CDR1 SGHRS and CDR2 YFSETQ come from the germline V gene. After removal of 0 bases from V and 10 bases from J, the junction contained 4 bases not matched to a gene. The CDR3 runs to 15 residues. CDR3 in DNA: TGCGCCAGCAGCTTGGTACTAGCGGGAGGGTGGGAGCAGTTCTTC. It encodes CASSLVLAGGWEQFF.

This clone was observed a single time. This chain connects TRBV12-3 or TRBV12-4 to TRBJ1-1; possible D gene TRBD1, 5 bases. Trimming cost V 3 bases and J 5 bases, with 10 bases left between them. CDR3 length: 13 amino acids. The CDR3 DNA reads TGTGCCAGCAGTTTTGGGGCGGGGACTGAAGCTTTCTTT. Translating it yields CASSFGAGTEAFF.

V usage is TRBV7-8 and J usage is TRBJ2-1, with 15 nucleotides matching TRBD2. This CDR3 contains 16 residues. V gave up 5 bases and J gave up 7 bases; unmatched junction bases: 6. Per the germline V gene, CDR1 is SGHVS and CDR2 is FQNEAQ. The CDR3 here is CASSPRGLAGGNEQFF. CDR3 DNA sequence: TGTGCCAGCAGCCCACGGGGACTAGCGGGAGGTAATGAGCAGTTCTTC.

The chain couples TRBV11-2 to TRBJ2-3; TRBD1 matches at 10 bases. The ends lost 4 bases at V and 1 base at J; junction bases unmatched: 8. This CDR3 comprises 17 residues. Germline-derived CDR1 and CDR2 are SGHAT and FQNNGV. The CDR3 coding sequence is TGTGCCAGCAGCTCCTACCCCGGGACAGGGGGCACAGATACGCAGTATTTT. Amino acids: CASSSYPGTGGTDTQYF.

V usage is TRBV18 and J usage is TRBJ1-1; D uncertain. The V and J ends lost 1 base and 1 base respectively, with 10 bases between them. Looked up from germline, CDR1 is KGHSH and CDR2 is LQKENI. The CDR3 has 15 amino acids. Written as DNA, the CDR3 is TGTGCCAGCTCACCACGACTGACACGGAACACTGAAGCTTTCTTT. Its protein product is CASSPRLTRNTEAFF.